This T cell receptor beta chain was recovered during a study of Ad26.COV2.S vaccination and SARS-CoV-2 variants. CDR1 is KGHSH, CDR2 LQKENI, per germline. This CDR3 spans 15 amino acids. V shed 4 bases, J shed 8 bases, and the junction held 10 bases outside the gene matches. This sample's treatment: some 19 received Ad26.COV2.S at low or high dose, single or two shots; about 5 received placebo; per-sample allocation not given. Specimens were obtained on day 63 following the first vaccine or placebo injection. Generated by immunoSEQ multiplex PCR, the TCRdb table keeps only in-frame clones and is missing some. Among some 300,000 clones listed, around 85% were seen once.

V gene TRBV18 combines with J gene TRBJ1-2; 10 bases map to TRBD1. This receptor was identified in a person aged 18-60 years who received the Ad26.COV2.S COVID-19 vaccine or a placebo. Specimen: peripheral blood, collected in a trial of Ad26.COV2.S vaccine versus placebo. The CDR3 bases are TGTGCCAGCTCACGACCGGGACAGGGGCGGGGCGGCTACACCTTC. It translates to CASSRPGQGRGGYTF.